This T cell receptor beta chain was sequenced during a study of regulatory T cells in long-lasting Graves disease. The CDR3 loop spans 12 amino acids. V was cut by 6 bases and J by 8 bases, with 13 bases left in between. Germline values: CDR1 MNHNS, CDR2 SASEGT. Details on this clonotype: What it recognizes is unknown.

This sample's time point: newly diagnosed GD, antithyroid drugs for less than 3 months. There was RNA extracted from PBMCs, and the TCR library was made from it. A volume of nine milliliters of peripheral blood was collected in EDTA tubes. Study-wide findings and caveats: Persistent disease preferred TRBV28, TRBJ1-2 and TRBJ2-5; new disease, TRBV20-1 and TRBJ2-1. Comparison showed that persistent patients shared more public clonotypes (over 2,500) than new patients (about 970).

Construction of the TCR beta libraries employed iRepertoire HTBI primers in conjunction with Arm-PCR of CDR3 regions. MiXCR was run by TCRdb on the multiplex PCR reads, yielding one entry per CDR3 protein. The sample records hundreds of thousands of distinct CDR3 sequences, around 16% being singletons. Sequences were derived from peripheral blood mononuclear cells (PBMCs), sampled at new diagnosis, from a patient treated with antithyroid drugs. The sequence was obtained from a female donor with Graves disease. The chain has TRBV6-1 and TRBJ1-2; perhaps TRBD1 as D (6 bases). The CDR3 coding sequence is TGTGCCAGCAGCCCCGGGGGCCAGGGCTACACCTTC. Amino acid sequence: CASSPGGQGYTF.